Below are 19 T cell receptor beta chains sequenced from a single sample in a study of T cell repertoires in cytomegalovirus infection. Antigens of these TCRs are unknown. One entry per CDR3 protein results from TCRdb running MiXCR on the reads. Here the sample spans fewer than 85,000 distinct CDR3 sequences, about half being singletons. The material was CD8+ T cells from cultured PBMCs, obtained from culture after CMV antigen stimulation. These TCRs come from a human donor in good health (CMV status not recorded). Some clones in this sample may be carry-over from other donors' samples.

This clonotype appeared a few times. The CDR3 coding sequence is TGTGCCAGCAGTCTACCATACACCGGGGAGCTGTTTTTT. This encodes CASSLPYTGELFF. This rearrangement joins TRBV6-5 to TRBJ2-2; no definite D call. The germline V gene encodes CDR1 MNHEY and CDR2 SVGAGI. CDR3 length: 13 residues. Trimming shortened V by 5 bases and J by 3 bases, and 7 bases separated the two germline ends.

The J gene is TRBJ2-1, the V gene TRBV7-9; D ambiguous. The CDR3 has 13 amino acids. V shed 5 bases and J shed 9 bases, with 14 bases lying between them. Germline assignment: CDR1 SEHNR and CDR2 FQNEAQ (reference sequence). CDR3 bases: TGTGCCAGCAGCCCCCCGGAGAGGATTGAGCAGTTCTTC. Amino acid sequence: CASSPPERIEQFF.

Many counts were recorded for this clonotype. The rearrangement joins TRBV14 to TRBJ2-1; D possibly corresponds to TRBD2 (5 bases). This CDR3 spans 13 amino acids. V was clipped by 4 bases and J by 5 bases, with 9 bases between them. Germline loops: CDR1 SGHDN, CDR2 FVKESK. This chain's CDR3 is CASSPGSHNEQFF. The CDR3 bases are TGTGCCAGCAGCCCGGGGTCCCACAATGAGCAGTTCTTC. Filled out from reference TRBV14 and TRBJ2-1, the complete variable domain reads EAGVTQFPSHSVIEKGQTVTLRCDPISGHDNLYWYRRVMGKEIKFLLHFVKESKQDESGMPNNRFLAERTGGTYSTLKVQPAELEDSGVYFCASSPGSHNEQFFGPGTRLTVL.

The rearrangement uses TRBV7-6 and TRBJ2-7; the D is unclear. With 1 base removed from V and 3 bases from J, the gap between germline ends came to 10 bases. CDR3 length equals 14 residues. The germline V gene has CDR1 SGHVS and CDR2 FNYEAQ. CDR3 protein: CASSLGAQSYEQYF. Written as DNA, the CDR3 is TGTGCCAGCAGCTTAGGCGCTCAGAGCTACGAGCAGTACTTC.

The chain links TRBV5-5 to TRBJ2-1; TRBD2 matches 8 bases. The CDR3 loop spans 15 amino acids. Germline V gene lookup returns CDR1 SGHKS and CDR2 YYEKEE (reference sequence). J was trimmed by 9 bases and V by 2 bases; bases with no gene match: 10. The CDR3 protein is CASSFVPSGWGEQFF. CDR3 DNA: TGTGCCAGCAGCTTTGTCCCTAGCGGGTGGGGTGAGCAGTTCTTC.

V and J are TRBV7-8 and TRBJ2-7, with D uncertain. The ends were cut back, 2 bases at V and 2 bases at J, with 10 bases in the middle. The germline CDR1 and CDR2 sequences are SGHVS and FQNEAQ. The CDR3 runs to 14 residues. The CDR3 sequence is CASSLIGSTYEQYF. CDR3 sequence (DNA): TGTGCCAGCAGCTTAATAGGATCGACCTACGAGCAGTACTTC.

The V call is TRBV6-1, the J call TRBJ1-2; D is ambiguous. V was shortened by 3 bases and J by 4 bases, with 9 bases between the two germline ends. The CDR3 has 13 amino acids. Germline CDR1 reads MNHNS; CDR2 reads SASEGT. The CDR3 DNA follows: TGTGCCAGCAGTGAGCTAGGGTCCTATGGCTACACCTTC. This codes for CASSELGSYGYTF.

A few counts support this clonotype. The DNA of the CDR3 is TGTGCCAGCAGCTCGGGACAGGGCTCTACCTATAATTCACCCCTCCACTTT. It codes for CASSSGQGSTYNSPLHF. This sequence joins TRBV7-4 and TRBJ1-6, with 9 positions matching TRBD1. Per the germline V gene, CDR1 is SGHVT and CDR2 is SQSDAQ. V was clipped by 4 bases and J by 2 bases; unmatched bases: 6. CDR3 length: 17 residues.

This chain joins TRBV27 and TRBJ2-5, with 9 nucleotides matching TRBD2. V gave up 5 bases and J gave up 5 bases; unmatched junction bases: 12. CDR3 length: 16 residues. The germline V gene has CDR1 MNHEY and CDR2 SMNVEV (reference sequence). CDR3 coding DNA: TGTGCCAGCAGTCCGGTAGCGGGAGCTTCTTGGGAGACCCAGTACTTC. This translates into CASSPVAGASWETQYF.

The gene calls are TRBV7-9 and TRBJ1-2, with 9 bases matching TRBD1. J lost 2 bases, V lost 8 bases, and 3 bases had no gene match. The V gene's germline CDR1 is SEHNR and CDR2 FQNEAQ (reference sequence). The length of the CDR3 is 13 residues. The CDR3 DNA sequence: TGTGCCAGCGCCGGGACAGGGAACTATGGCTACACCTTC. Protein sequence: CASAGTGNYGYTF.

The V call is TRBV5-5, the J call TRBJ2-7, with 9 bases lining up with TRBD2. Trimming took 1 base from V and 5 from J; bases not matched to a gene: 4. The germline V gene has CDR1 SGHKS and CDR2 YYEKEE (reference sequence). The CDR3 length is 14 residues. CDR3 DNA: TGTGCCAGCAGCTTGAGCGGGGGGAGAGACGAGCAGTACTTC. It encodes CASSLSGGRDEQYF.

J is TRBJ2-3 and V is TRBV5-4; D not resolved. The CDR3 consists of 12 residues. V was clipped by 1 base and J by 4 bases, with 4 bases between them. The germline gives CDR1 SGHNT, CDR2 YYREEE (reference sequence). This CDR3 is CASSLQPDTQYF. CDR3 coding DNA: TGTGCCAGCAGCTTGCAGCCAGATACGCAGTATTTT.

A note on this clonotype: The germline gene is not matched at one end of the junction; a read error may be the cause. The rearrangement joins TRBV10-3 to TRBJ1-1; D is ambiguous. Germline V lookup: CDR1 ENHRY, CDR2 SYGVKD. The CDR3 contains 15 residues. Here the CDR3 reads CASSGFGKGDTQAFF. CDR3 nucleotide sequence: TGTGCCAGCAGCGGGTTTGGAAAGGGAGACACTCAAGCTTTCTTT.

The chain uses TRBV5-1 and TRBJ2-4; D possibly corresponds to TRBD2 (6 bases). The CDR3 sequence is 16 residues long. Germline CDR1 and CDR2: SGHRS and YFSETQ. V dropped 3 bases and J dropped 0 bases, with 13 bases sitting between them. CDR3 region: CASSSAGLLAKNIQYF. Here the CDR3 DNA reads TGCGCCAGCAGCTCCGCGGGACTTCTAGCCAAAAACATTCAGTACTTC.

J is TRBJ2-4 and V is TRBV5-1; TRBD1 or TRBD2 may be the D gene (5 bases each). Trimming took 0 bases from V and 0 from J, leaving 13 bases between them. CDR3 length: 17 residues. Germline CDR1 is SGHRS and CDR2 is YFSETQ. The DNA of the CDR3 is TGCGCCAGCAGCTTGGCCCGGGACCCCCAAGCCAAAAACATTCAGTACTTC. This encodes CASSLARDPQAKNIQYF.

In its sample, this clonotype was seen a few times. V is TRBV11-2 and J is TRBJ1-1, with TRBD1 as a possible D gene (6 bases). Germline V CDR1 and CDR2: SGHAT, FQNNGV. This CDR3 has 15 amino acids. Trimming stripped 0 bases from V and 7 bases from J, with 15 bases between. CDR3 residues: CASSLDRRGGLEAFF. The CDR3 nucleotides are TGTGCCAGCAGCTTAGACCGGCGGGGGGGGCTTGAAGCTTTCTTT.

The rearrangement links TRBV14 to TRBJ2-5; 9 bases map to TRBD2. Looked up from germline, CDR1 is SGHDN and CDR2 is FVKESK. V lost 1 base to trimming and J lost 2 bases; unmatched junction nucleotides: 8. The CDR3 contains 17 residues. CDR3 sequence: CASSQAGGLARQETQYF. CDR3 nucleotides: TGTGCCAGCAGCCAAGCTGGTGGACTAGCGCGACAAGAGACCCAGTACTTC.

The chain recombines TRBV10-3 with TRBJ2-7; 9 positions agree with TRBD1. The germline V gene encodes CDR1 ENHRY and CDR2 SYGVKD. CDR3 size: 17 residues. Trimming removed 6 bases from V and 0 bases from J; junction bases left unmatched: 12. CDR3: CAISPSPGTGSSYEQYF. CDR3 nucleotides: TGTGCCATCAGCCCCTCTCCCGGGACAGGGTCCTCCTACGAGCAGTACTTC.

The CDR3 spells CATSSGRMNQPQHF. The CDR3 region has the DNA TGTGCCACCAGCAGCGGACGCATGAATCAGCCCCAGCATTTT. The V and J genes are TRBV15 and TRBJ1-5; D is undetermined. The germline V gene has CDR1 LNHNV and CDR2 YYDKDF (reference sequence). Trimming took off 3 bases at V and 4 bases at J, with 10 bases between the two ends. CDR3 length: 14 amino acids.